This TCR beta chain was profiled in a study of cytomegalovirus exposure and HLA in healthy donors. About this clone: As yet, its antigen is unknown.

General observations from the study: Association of under 20,000 TCR beta sequences with HLA alleles was found at 0.05 false discovery rate in a later analysis.

60 Vbeta and 13 Jbeta primers were used in PCR. TCRdb's copy holds only in-frame clones and misses some; the assay was immunoSEQ multiplex PCR. Of roughly 190,000 clones listed, around 79% were seen once; the top ten hold 1.6%. The CDR3 is 11 residues long. V was shortened by 3 bases and J by 7 bases, with 6 bases between the two germline ends. The germline gives CDR1 MNHNY, CDR2 SVGAGI (reference sequence). This chain links TRBV6-6 with TRBJ2-5; no firm D call. Source material: PBMCs. The sequence derives from a woman aged 50 to 60 in good health and CMV-seronegative. This CDR3 reads CASSYLRTQYF. The DNA of the CDR3 is TGTGCCAGCAGTTATCTTCGGACCCAGTACTTC.